This entry lists 4 T cell receptor beta chains sequenced from one sample in a study of regulatory T cells in long-lasting Graves disease (dated by TCRdb to about 2021). Library generation was performed with multiplex PCR. The run used an Illumina HiSeq 4000. iRepertoire HTBI primers and Arm-PCR amplification of CDR3 regions were used to construct TCR beta libraries. TCRdb reprocessing: public reads trimmed at Q25 with fastp, clones called with MiXCR, in-frame beta chains kept. Every CDR3 protein is listed once, alongside the most common genes and DNA of its rows. The sample yields some 440,000 distinct CDR3 sequences; around 20% were counted once. The leading ten clones occupy roughly 8% of the sample. The time point label, as the study defines it: persistent/refractory GD, antithyroid drugs over 5 years with positive TRAb. For both TCR sequencing and RNA sequencing, RNA was extracted from PBMCs using TRIzol.

Sequencing used peripheral blood mononuclear cells (PBMCs), obtained when the disease was refractory, from a patient treated with antithyroid drugs. These TCRs come from a female donor with Graves disease.

The V call is TRBV27, the J call TRBJ2-7; 11 bases match TRBD1. CDR1 and CDR2 (germline): MNHEY, SMNVEV (reference sequence). The CDR3 has 13 amino acids. After removal of 8 bases from V and 4 bases from J, the junction contained 4 bases not matched to a gene. The CDR3 protein is CASGQGASYEQYF. The CDR3 nucleotides are TGTGCCAGCGGACAGGGGGCTTCGTACGAGCAGTACTTC.

This clonotype was detected a few times. This chain uses TRBV5-4 with TRBJ1-5, with D maybe TRBD1 (5 bases). The CDR3 is 12 residues long. Trimming pared 7 bases from V and 5 bases from J, leaving 10 bases between. Per the germline V gene, CDR1 is SGHNT and CDR2 is YYREEE (reference sequence). CDR3 nucleotides: TGTGCCAGCGGGGCGGGAGATCAGCCCCAGCATTTT. Protein: CASGAGDQPQHF.

The table lists this clonotype with a few counts. V and J are TRBV11-2 and TRBJ2-3, with unresolved D. The germline V gene encodes CDR1 SGHAT and CDR2 FQNNGV. This CDR3 spans 14 amino acids. V was pared by 2 bases and J by 4 bases, with 10 bases between. This chain's CDR3 is CASSLTSAPDTQYF. CDR3 DNA sequence: TGTGCCAGCAGCTTAACGTCGGCGCCAGATACGCAGTATTTT.

Concerning this clonotype itself: A much larger clone differs from this one at a single base, so this may be a read error. The chain carries TRBV20-1 and TRBJ2-6; perhaps TRBD1 as D (5 bases). Germline CDR1 DFQATT, CDR2 SNEGSKA (reference sequence). CDR3 size: 13 residues. The CDR3 loop is CSGISSGANVPTF. For the CDR3, the DNA is TGCAGTGGGATAAGCTCTGGGGCCAACGTCCCGACTTTC.